This T cell receptor (beta chain) was sequenced for a study of T cells in Graves' hyperthyroidism and ophthalmopathy (dated by TCRdb to 2018 to 2020). For the study in its entirety: TCR V-J signatures able to tell the groups apart were searched for in a discovery cohort of approximately 95 patients, of whom around 42 had Graves' ophthalmopathy and some 60 had stable Graves' hyperthyroidism. After sampling, hyperthyroidism patients received methimazole starting at 30 mg daily, and ophthalmopathy patients received high-dose intravenous methylprednisolone. TCR Vbeta CDR3 sequencing of approximately 140 peripheral blood samples (over 40 ophthalmopathy, over 70 hyperthyroidism and roughly 17 progressor patients) is reported in the paper. An independent validation cohort of around 20 hyperthyroidism patients and roughly 16 patients who later progressed to ophthalmopathy tested prospective prediction of ophthalmopathy. The study also compared thyroid tissue and blood T-cell repertoires from roughly six Graves' hyperthyroidism patients. For training and testing, the 100 or so patients in the discovery cohort were randomly divided in a 7:3 ratio.

The germline V gene (reference sequence) provides CDR1 PRHDT and CDR2 FYEKMQ. The CDR3 goes from the cysteine to the phenylalanine over 15 residues. Of the read, only the CDR3 DNA is kept; its 45 bases are in frame from base 1. Unmatched junction bases come to 13, with V trimmed by 4 bases and J by 8 bases. Amplification of TCR beta CDR3 regions was carried out from RNA transcripts. The first round of RT-PCR for the TCR CDR3 was performed with the HTBI primer set and the Qiagen OneStep RT-PCR kit. The libraries were constructed in a second round of multiplex PCR and then size-selected and purified. Sequencing of the libraries was done on an Illumina HiSeq2000 using paired-end 100 bp reads. In the original analysis: SOAPnuke was used to process the raw data, throwing out any read that contained adapters or uncalled bases, had a mean Phred below 15, or lacked an exact constant-primer or identifier match. High-quality paired reads were merged using COPE v1.2.5, and each unique nucleotide sequence was defined as a clonotype. Clonotypes were aligned to IMGT TRBV, TRBD and TRBJ reference segments using MiTCR v1.1. Only V-J combinations with frequency above 0.0001, covering 98% to 99.2% of repertoires, were analysed. The TCS score was defined as the ratio of F50 (clonal expansion) to E x V (chaos), calculated using BLOSUM62-based TCRdist between CDR3 peptides within each V-J. Welch's t-statistics and random forest reduced some 510 V-J features to some 14, which were used in a naive Bayes classifier (R e1071). The similarity between thyroid and blood repertoires was quantified using the Morisita-Horn index. TCRdb's own reprocessing of the public reads used fastp at Q25 and MiXCR and kept productive beta chains. For every CDR3 protein sequence, its rows merge into one entry that carries the most common genes and DNA. For this entry, the V and J calls and clone size follow TCRdb and not the study's own pipeline. Counted in this sample were almost 600,000 distinct CDR3 sequences; around 42% of them appeared once. The top ten constitute around 8% of the sample.

On the study overall, not on this receptor specifically: Most expanded thyroid clonotypes (frequency above 0.001) were also found in blood, which suggests that blood repertoires may mirror thyroid immune responses. In cross-validation, a model built on a 13 V-J signature told ophthalmopathy apart from stable hyperthyroidism with under 90% sensitivity and 81% to 82% specificity, and in testing the same model reached 80%/75%. In validation, the model predicted progression to ophthalmopathy with approximately 69% sensitivity and approximately 78% specificity, a median of around six months before onset. No statistical method was used to fix the sample size in advance, and group allocation was not hidden from the investigators.

This clonotype was detected ten times or more. What this receptor recognizes is not known. The input lacks base qualities; no much larger clone sits a single base away. Stable Graves' hyperthyroidism was defined as the absence of progression to ophthalmopathy over 18 months of follow-up. Hyperthyroidism patients were newly diagnosed, had a disease duration of under 2 months, and were aged 18 to 65 years. The study excluded patients with uncontrolled infections, other autoimmune diseases, pregnancy or lactation. Diagnoses relied on clinical symptoms, serum thyroxine and TRAb, thyroid ultrasound and orbital computed tomography. Trizol reagent was used to extract total RNA, and RNA quality was then checked on an Agilent 2100 Bioanalyzer.

The sample comprised peripheral blood or thyroid tissue (not recorded which). The clonotype originates from a woman between 18 and 30 years old with Graves' hyperthyroidism. The chain was built from TRBV13 and TRBJ1-2; 7 bases in the junction line up with TRBD1. The CDR3 here reads CASSYRGQQLGGYTF. Read as DNA, the sequence is TGTGCCAGCAGCTACCGGGGACAGCAGCTTGGGGGCTACACCTTC.